These 23 T cell receptor beta chains were all obtained from the same sample, sequenced in a study of CD8 T cells in Susac syndrome. Random hexamers were used to reverse transcribe an amount of about 0.5 to 1 ug RNA. TCRdb analysed the immunoSEQ multiplex PCR reads with MiXCR anew, one entry per CDR3 protein. The sample yields about 140,000 distinct CDR3 sequences, more than 90% seen once. Sequencing input: CD4+ T cells from PBMCs. Every receptor here comes from a human donor with Susac syndrome.

CDR3 in amino acids: CATSSQREGTEAFF. Written as DNA, the CDR3 is TGTGCCACCAGCAGCCAGAGAGAGGGCACTGAAGCTTTCTTT. The V call is TRBV15, the J call TRBJ1-1; D uncertain. This CDR3 contains 14 residues. V gave up 3 bases and J gave up 4 bases, with 12 bases separating them. Germline CDR1 and CDR2: LNHNV and YYDKDF (reference sequence).

The chain uses TRBV11-2 and TRBJ2-3, with D uncertain. Trimming cost V 8 bases and J 9 bases, with 18 bases left between them. The germline V gene encodes CDR1 SGHAT and CDR2 FQNNGV. The CDR3 sequence is 13 residues long. This CDR3 reads CASQTDGPGTQYF. As DNA, the CDR3 is TGTGCCAGCCAAACGGACGGGCCGGGCACGCAGTATTTT.

The chain uses TRBV20-1 and TRBJ2-1, with a weak D call TRBD2 (5 bases). This CDR3 is built from 16 residues. In germline, CDR1 is DFQATT, CDR2 SNEGSKA (reference sequence). V was clipped by 6 bases and J by 2 bases, with 20 bases between them. The CDR3 DNA reads as TGCAGTGCAACCGCCCGGGGAGCTTTTGCCTACAATGAGCAGTTCTTC. It translates to CSATARGAFAYNEQFF.

The chain carries TRBV20-1 and TRBJ1-5; unclear D gene. Per the germline V gene, CDR1 is DFQATT and CDR2 is SNEGSKA (reference sequence). Trimming stripped 6 bases from V and 2 bases from J, with 11 bases between. This CDR3 has 13 residues. CDR3 DNA: TGCAGTGCCCCCACCGGGGGCAATCAGCCCCAGCATTTT. Its protein is CSAPTGGNQPQHF.

The V gene is TRBV11-2, the J gene TRBJ2-4; perhaps TRBD2 as D (7 bases). This CDR3 spans 14 amino acids. Trimming shortened V by 5 bases and J by 9 bases, and 17 bases separated the two germline ends. The germline CDR1 and CDR2 sequences are SGHAT and FQNNGV. CDR3 coding DNA: TGTGCCAGCAGCCGCGGGGGCGCAGGAAGCATTCAGTACTTC. Translation: CASSRGGAGSIQYF.

This chain connects TRBV12-3 or TRBV12-4 to TRBJ2-1, with D possibly TRBD1 on 5 matching bases. The CDR3 covers 12 residues. V gave up 6 bases and J gave up 6 bases, with 9 bases separating them. CDR3 protein: CASSPTANEQFF. The CDR3 bases are TGTGCCAGCAGCCCGACAGCCAATGAGCAGTTCTTC.

Concerning this clonotype: One end of the junction varies from germline; a read error may be responsible. V usage is TRBV4-1 and J usage is TRBJ2-3, with 9 bases fitting TRBD1. Germline CDR1 is MGHRA and CDR2 is YSYEKL. This CDR3 has 15 residues. The CDR3 loop reads CASSQGDRERDTQYF. DNA for the CDR3: TGCGCCAGCAGTCAAGGGGACAGGGAACGAGATACGCAGTATTTT.

This clonotype has only one observation. J is TRBJ2-3 and V is TRBV20-1; either TRBD1 or TRBD2 may supply D (6 bases each). V shed 3 bases and J shed 2 bases, with 12 bases lying between them. Germline V CDR1 and CDR2: DFQATT, SNEGSKA (reference sequence). This CDR3 is built from 14 residues. The chain's CDR3 is CSARAGGNTDTQYF. The CDR3 DNA is TGCAGTGCTAGGGCCGGGGGCAACACAGATACGCAGTATTTT.

The chain combines TRBV3-1 with TRBJ1-5, with a tentative D call TRBD1 (5 bases). V lost 3 bases, J lost 2 bases, and 8 bases lay in between. This CDR3 has 14 amino acids. Germline V CDR1 and CDR2: LGHDT, YNNKEL (reference sequence). The CDR3 nucleotides read TGTGCCAGCAGCCAGGCAGGGCGCAATCAGCCCCAGCATTTT. Translating it yields CASSQAGRNQPQHF.

The chain recombines TRBV2 with TRBJ2-1; 10 positions match TRBD1. The ends lost 5 bases at V and 4 bases at J; junction bases unmatched: 5. Per the germline V gene, CDR1 is SNHLY and CDR2 is FYNNEI. This CDR3 has 15 amino acids. CDR3 DNA: TGTGCCAGCAGTCCGGACAGGGGGGAGTACAATGAGCAGTTCTTC. Protein sequence: CASSPDRGEYNEQFF.

The CDR3 DNA sequence: TGCAGCGCCGTCTCCGGGACAGGGGTTAACTATGGCTACACCTTC. Protein product: CSAVSGTGVNYGYTF. The genes are TRBV29-1 and TRBJ1-2; 10 bases align to TRBD1. Trimming took 7 bases from V and 1 from J; bases not matched to a gene: 9. Germline CDR1 and CDR2: SQVTM and ANQGSEA. This CDR3 is built from 15 residues. Filled out from reference TRBV29-1 and TRBJ1-2, the complete variable domain reads SAVISQKPSRDICQRGTSLTIQCQVDSQVTMMFWYRQQPGQSLTLIATANQGSEATYESGFVIDKFPISRPNLTFSTLTVSNMSPEDSSIYLCSAVSGTGVNYGYTFGSGTRLTVV.

V gene TRBV24-1 combines with J gene TRBJ2-1, with TRBD2 matching 14 bases. Germline V gene sequence: CDR1 KGHDR, CDR2 SFDVKD. This CDR3 is 18 amino acids long. V was clipped by 4 bases and J by 1 base; unmatched bases: 5. CDR3 residues: CATSDSGTSGSSYNEQFF. The CDR3 bases are TGTGCCACCAGTGACTCCGGGACTAGCGGGAGTTCCTACAATGAGCAGTTCTTC.

The gene calls are TRBV7-2 and TRBJ1-1; 8 bases line up with TRBD1. The V gene's germline CDR1 is SGHTA and CDR2 FQGNSA. J gave up 1 base and V 5 bases, and 6 bases lay outside the gene matches. CDR3 size: 15 residues. CDR3 amino acids: CASSPQGQANTEAFF. The CDR3 bases are TGTGCCAGCAGCCCCCAGGGACAGGCGAACACTGAAGCTTTCTTT.

The chain is built from TRBV20-1 and TRBJ2-1, with a possible D match to TRBD2 (6 bases). Germline CDR1 reads DFQATT; CDR2 reads SNEGSKA (reference sequence). V shed 3 bases and J shed 8 bases, with 14 bases lying between them. This CDR3 has 13 amino acids. Written as DNA, the CDR3 is TGCAGTGCTAGGGGGCGGGAAGGCCATGAGCAGTTCTTC. Protein sequence: CSARGREGHEQFF.

The chain joins TRBV12-3 or TRBV12-4 to TRBJ2-3, with 7 bases fitting TRBD2. The J segment lost 7 bases and the V segment lost 3 bases, leaving 10 bases of the junction unmatched. CDR3 length: 15 amino acids. Written as DNA, the CDR3 is TGTGCCAGCAGTTTGAGCGGGATGGCCGGGTATACGCAGTATTTT. It translates to CASSLSGMAGYTQYF.

V and J are TRBV29-1 and TRBJ1-4; 9 bases are shared with TRBD1. The length of the CDR3 is 12 residues. Looked up from germline, CDR1 is SQVTM and CDR2 is ANQGSEA. Trimming cost V 7 bases and J 8 bases; bases outside gene matches: 5. CDR3 sequence: CSAGTGKEKLFF. The CDR3, as DNA: TGCAGCGCTGGGACAGGGAAAGAAAAACTGTTTTTT.

The V and J genes are TRBV3-1 and TRBJ2-7; D is uncertain. Between the trimmed V and J ends, which lost 2 bases and 5 bases, there was a span of 22 bases. Germline loops: CDR1 LGHDT, CDR2 YNNKEL (reference sequence). The CDR3 spans 17 residues. CDR3 protein: CASSQSRVARSAHEQYF. The CDR3, as DNA: TGTGCCAGCAGCCAATCACGGGTTGCTAGGTCGGCCCACGAGCAGTACTTC.

This chain joins TRBV5-6 and TRBJ1-5; TRBD1 matches at 7 bases. The germline V gene encodes CDR1 SGHDT and CDR2 YYEEEE. V shed 1 base, J shed 3 bases, and the junction held 7 bases outside the gene matches. This CDR3 is built from 16 residues. For the CDR3, the DNA is TGTGCCAGCAGCTTGTTGGCAGGGGGTAACAATCAGCCCCAGCATTTT. It yields the protein CASSLLAGGNNQPQHF. The full variable domain, its missing parts supplied by reference TRBV5-6 and TRBJ1-5, is DAGVTQSPTHLIKTRGQQVTLRCSPKSGHDTVSWYQQALGQGPQFIFQYYEEEERQRGNFPDRFSGHQFPNYSSELNVNALLLGDSALYLCASSLLAGGNNQPQHFGDGTRLSIL.

The chain recombines TRBV19 with TRBJ2-7; 14 bases agree with TRBD2. CDR1 LNHDA and CDR2 SQIVND come from the germline V gene (reference sequence). After removal of 3 bases from V and 5 bases from J, the junction contained 9 bases not matched to a gene. This CDR3 is 17 amino acids long. Here the CDR3 reads CASSIRTSGGPLDEQYF. CDR3 sequence (DNA): TGTGCCAGTAGTATTCGGACTAGCGGGGGGCCTTTGGACGAGCAGTACTTC.

V gene TRBV20-1 combines with J gene TRBJ2-3, with 11 nucleotides matching TRBD2. There are 14 residues in the CDR3. Germline-derived CDR1 and CDR2 are DFQATT and SNEGSKA (reference sequence). Trimming at V came to 6 bases and at J to 3 bases, leaving 5 bases not matched to a gene. CDR3 sequence: CSAELAGGTDTQYF. CDR3 in DNA: TGCAGTGCAGAGCTAGCGGGAGGAACAGATACGCAGTATTTT.

Written as DNA, the CDR3 is TGCGCCAGCAGTTCCGGACTAGCGGGGGTGGAGACCCAGTACTTC. This gives the protein CASSSGLAGVETQYF. The V and J genes are TRBV5-1 and TRBJ2-5; 13 bases fit TRBD2. The V gene's germline CDR1 is SGHRS and CDR2 YFSETQ. Trimming cost V 5 bases and J 5 bases; bases outside gene matches: 6. The CDR3 is made up of 15 amino acids. Based on the CDR3 plus reference TRBV5-1 and TRBJ2-5, the full variable domain is KAGVTQTPRYLIKTRGQQVTLSCSPISGHRSVSWYQQTPGQGLQFLFEYFSETQRNKGNFPGRFSGRQFSNSRSEMNVSTLELGDSALYLCASSSGLAGVETQYFGPGTRLLVL.

The rearrangement uses TRBV28 and TRBJ2-2; 9 bases line up with TRBD1. Germline CDR1 is MDHEN and CDR2 is SYDVKM. V shed 8 bases, J shed 4 bases, and the junction held 11 bases outside the gene matches. The CDR3 runs to 16 residues. The CDR3 DNA follows: TGTGCCAGCGGATTTCCGCCGGGACAGGGCACCGGGGAGCTGTTTTTT. As protein: CASGFPPGQGTGELFF.

The rearrangement links TRBV28 to TRBJ2-3, with 7 positions matching TRBD2. V lost 5 bases to trimming and J lost 2 bases; unmatched junction nucleotides: 10. Germline CDR1 and CDR2: MDHEN and SYDVKM. The CDR3 covers 16 residues. This CDR3 reads CASSPSGGRYTDTQYF. The DNA of the CDR3 is TGTGCCAGCAGTCCCTCGGGGGGACGGTACACAGATACGCAGTATTTT.